This TCR beta chain appears in the sequencing data of a study of identical twins. This clonotype was detected a few times. A universal primer site was added by template switching, and unique molecular identifiers were carried by the cDNA. TCRdb re-called the 5' RACE reads through MiXCR, storing one row per CDR3 protein. The profile covers about 530,000 distinct CDR3 sequences, with about a fifth appearing a single time and roughly 0.5% taken by the ten largest. The CDR3 runs to 15 residues. Germline-derived CDR1 and CDR2 are DFQATT and SNEGSKA (reference sequence). V lost 5 bases and J lost 1; bases outside the gene matches: 8. The same specimen was also included in a second study, on yellow fever vaccine responses in identical twins.

The sequencing input was CD4+ T cells sorted from blood. The chain uses TRBV20-1 and TRBJ2-5; 9 bases agree with TRBD2. This TCR was sampled from a woman younger than 35 in good health. The CDR3: CSAVGVAGAQETQYF. In DNA form, the CDR3 reads TGCAGTGCTGTTGGAGTAGCGGGAGCCCAAGAGACCCAGTACTTC.